This TCR beta chain was sequenced during a study of blood T cell repertoires in COVID-19. As for the study in general: Specimens from acute and convalescent COVID-19 originated in the United States, Italy and Spain.

This clone was seen more than once but under ten times. In the authors' workflow: Nucleated cell counts were estimated from reference gene primer amplification. The repertoire was sequenced with immunoSEQ multiplex PCR; TCRdb's copy has only in-frame clones and lacks some. V, J and clone size derive from that table, while D and trimming were established from the DNA sequence. Here the sample spans about 280,000 clones, roughly 87% being singletons. V trimming: 1 base; J trimming: 5 bases; junction bases outside the gene matches: 16. The CDR3 contains 19 residues. Germline V gives CDR1 SGHAT, CDR2 FQNNGV.

This receptor was identified in a man younger than 35 with active or convalescent COVID-19. Sequencing was carried out using peripheral blood. The chain employs TRBV11-2 and TRBJ1-4; 7 bases are a match to TRBD1. The CDR3 loop is CASSLGGRDSWSENEKLFF. CDR3 nucleotides: TGTGCCAGCAGCTTAGGGGGACGGGACAGTTGGAGCGAGAATGAAAAACTGTTTTTT.